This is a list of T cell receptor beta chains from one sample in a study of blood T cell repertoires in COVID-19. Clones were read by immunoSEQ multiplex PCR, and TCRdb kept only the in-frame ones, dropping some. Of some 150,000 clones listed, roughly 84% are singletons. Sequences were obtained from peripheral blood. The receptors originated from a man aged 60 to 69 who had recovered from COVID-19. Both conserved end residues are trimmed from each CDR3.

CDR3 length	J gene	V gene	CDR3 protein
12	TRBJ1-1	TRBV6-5	ASRAGGENTEAF
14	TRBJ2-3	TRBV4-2	ASSQPTSGVGDTQY
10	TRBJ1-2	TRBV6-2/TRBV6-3	ASSPQGHGYT
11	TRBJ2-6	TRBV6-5	ASSRSGANVLT
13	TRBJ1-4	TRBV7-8	ASSSRQGANEKLF
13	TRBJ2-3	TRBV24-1	ATSDLRGSPDTQY
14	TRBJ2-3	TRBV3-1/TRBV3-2	ASSPLAVAGRDTQY
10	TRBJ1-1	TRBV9	ASSGGVRAAF
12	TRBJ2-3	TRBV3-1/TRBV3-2	ASKLAGAVNTQY
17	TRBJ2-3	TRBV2	ASTPAETSGGAWTDTQY
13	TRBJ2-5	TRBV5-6	ASSLGLAVGETQY
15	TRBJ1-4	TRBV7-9	ASRRDRGRITNEKLF
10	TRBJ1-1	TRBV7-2	ASSLTVSGAF
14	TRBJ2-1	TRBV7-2	ASSRDSAGGDNEQF
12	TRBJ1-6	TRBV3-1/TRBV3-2	ASSQSSHNSPLH
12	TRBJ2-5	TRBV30	AWRGQGGSETQY
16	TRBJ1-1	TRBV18	ASLGARGSRDMNTEAF
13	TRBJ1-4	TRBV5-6	ASSRWDRAGEKLF
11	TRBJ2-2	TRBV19	AIGQRNTGELF
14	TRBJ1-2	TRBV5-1	ASSLGPDRNIYGYT
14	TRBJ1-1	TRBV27	ASSLSQAFPRPEAF
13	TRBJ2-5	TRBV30	AWRPGQGPQETQY
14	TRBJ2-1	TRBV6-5	ASSYASGGAVNEQF
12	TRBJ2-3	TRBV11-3	ASSGAGGTDTQY
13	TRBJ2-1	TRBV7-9	ASSLDGGSYNEQF
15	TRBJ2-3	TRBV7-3	ASSLRGQPKHTDTQY
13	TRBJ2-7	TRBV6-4	ASSVGPGLPYEQY
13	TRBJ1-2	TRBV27	ASSTQGQGPSGYT
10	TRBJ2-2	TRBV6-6	ASSHTTGELF
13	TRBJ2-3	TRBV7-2	ASSLSGDFTDTQY
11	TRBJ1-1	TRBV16	ASSPTTNTEAF
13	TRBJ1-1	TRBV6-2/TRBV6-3	ASSYSPGFNTEAF
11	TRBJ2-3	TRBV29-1	SVQAGSTDTQY
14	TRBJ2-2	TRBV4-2	ASSRTGRVEAGELF
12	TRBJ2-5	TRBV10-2	ASSRDRVGETQY
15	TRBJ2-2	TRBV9	ASSPRFLAGDTGELF
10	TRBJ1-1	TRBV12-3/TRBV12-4	ASSFLRYEAF
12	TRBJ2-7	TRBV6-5	ASSYGRTAYEQY
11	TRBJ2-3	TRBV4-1	ASSQDTSIAQY
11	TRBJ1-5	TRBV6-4	ASSEQGNQPQH
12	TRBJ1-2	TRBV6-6	ASSYFGTNYGYT
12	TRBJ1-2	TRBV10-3	AISGDRGESGYT
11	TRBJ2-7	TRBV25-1	ASRQGAGYEQY
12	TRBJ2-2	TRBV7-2	ASSPGQGTGELF
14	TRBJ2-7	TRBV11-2	ASSLGPDRIAYEQY
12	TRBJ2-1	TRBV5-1	ASSLGSSYNEQF
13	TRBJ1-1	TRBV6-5	ASSYESGVNTEAF
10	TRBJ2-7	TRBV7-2	ASSPNSYEQY
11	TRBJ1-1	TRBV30	AWSFTIDTEAF
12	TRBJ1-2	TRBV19	ASRTAETNYGYT
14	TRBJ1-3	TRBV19	ASSPNRGKAGNTIY
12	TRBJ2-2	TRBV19	ASSMGTVNGELF
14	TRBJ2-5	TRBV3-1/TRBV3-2	ASSHTSGGEQETQY
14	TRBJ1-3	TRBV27	ASSGFGQGAGNTIY